The next 23 T cell receptor beta chains were all read from a single sample in a study of blood T cell repertoires in COVID-19. Assay used: immunoSEQ multiplex PCR; TCRdb lists only in-frame clones, some missing. The data hold roughly 200,000 clones, with around 90% observed a single time. The sequenced material came from PBMCs or T cells enriched from blood (not recorded which). The origin of the receptors is a woman under 40 who had recovered from COVID-19.

The chain recombines TRBV29-1 with TRBJ1-4; no firm D call. CDR3 length: 11 residues. Germline CDR1 reads SQVTM; CDR2 reads ANQGSEA. The germline V and J ends were trimmed by 6 bases and 8 bases, with 10 bases remaining between them. The CDR3 DNA is TGCAGCGTGAAAATTGGCGAAAAACTGTTTTTT. Amino acids: CSVKIGEKLFF.

The chain combines TRBV7-8 with TRBJ1-2; 10 bases align to TRBD1. With V trimmed by 5 bases and J by 5 bases, 14 bases remained unmatched. Per the germline V gene, CDR1 is SGHVS and CDR2 is FQNEAQ. The CDR3 covers 17 residues. This CDR3 reads CASSPTETTGGFYGYTF. The CDR3 DNA reads as TGTGCCAGCAGCCCCACAGAGACGACAGGGGGCTTTTATGGCTACACCTTC.

This clone is a singleton in its sample. The chain is built from TRBV9 and TRBJ2-2, with 13 bases lining up with TRBD2. This CDR3 contains 14 residues. J was trimmed by 6 bases and V by 5 bases; bases with no gene match: 1. CDR1 and CDR2 from the germline V gene are SGDLS and YYNGEE. The CDR3 nucleotides are TGTGCCAGCAGGGGGACTAGCGGGGCCGGGGAGCTGTTTTTT. It is translated as CASRGTSGAGELFF. The full variable domain, with the rest looked up from reference TRBV9 and TRBJ2-2, is DSGVTQTPKHLITATGQRVTLRCSPRSGDLSVYWYQQSLDQGLQFLIQYYNGEERAKGNILERFSAQQFPDLHSELNLSSLELGDSALYFCASRGTSGAGELFFGEGSRLTVL.

The V gene is TRBV6-2 or TRBV6-3, the J gene TRBJ2-1; 7 bases match TRBD1. CDR1 is MNHEY, CDR2 SVGEGT, per germline. The V gene end was trimmed by 5 bases and the J gene end by 9 bases; junction bases not matched to a gene: 4. The CDR3 spans 12 residues. CDR3: CASSRQGTEQFF. CDR3 nucleotides: TGTGCCAGCAGTAGACAGGGAACTGAGCAGTTCTTC.

The J gene is TRBJ2-2, the V gene TRBV24-1, with 7 nucleotides matching TRBD2. CDR3 length equals 16 residues. Germline V gene data show CDR1 as KGHDR and CDR2 as SFDVKD. J was trimmed by 6 bases and V by 3 bases; bases with no gene match: 9. In DNA, the CDR3 is TGTGCCACCAGTGATACAGAAGCGGGATTCCCCGGGGAGCTGTTTTTT. It specifies CATSDTEAGFPGELFF.

V usage is TRBV2 and J usage is TRBJ2-2; D might be TRBD1 (6 bases). The CDR3 runs 15 residues. V dropped 3 bases and J dropped 3 bases, with 11 bases sitting between them. Germline CDR1 and CDR2: SNHLY and FYNNEI. CDR3 coding DNA: TGTGCCAGCAGTGAGAGGGGGAGCGACACCGGGGAGCTGTTTTTT. It yields the protein CASSERGSDTGELFF.

The J gene is TRBJ1-2, the V gene TRBV19; D perhaps matches TRBD1 (5 bases). The V gene lost 5 bases and the J gene lost 0 bases, with 25 bases spanning the gap. Germline CDR1 LNHDA, CDR2 SQIVND (reference sequence). CDR3 length: 19 amino acids. The CDR3 sequence is CASSHIEGRATGSNYGYTF. As DNA, the CDR3 is TGTGCCAGTAGTCATATAGAAGGCAGGGCGACGGGCTCTAACTATGGCTACACCTTC.

The chain carries TRBV5-1 and TRBJ2-3; TRBD2 is a possible D gene (7 bases). The germline V gene encodes CDR1 SGHRS and CDR2 YFSETQ. The CDR3 covers 15 residues. V lost 2 bases and J lost 1, with 11 bases in between. CDR3 loop: CASSLYGGRTDTQYF. CDR3 nucleotide sequence: TGCGCCAGCAGCTTATACGGGGGGCGCACAGATACGCAGTATTTT.

This chain joins TRBV19 and TRBJ2-1, with 11 nucleotides matching TRBD2. This CDR3 is built from 15 residues. With 5 bases clipped from V and 7 bases from J, the junction kept 7 bases outside the gene matches. From germline, CDR1 is LNHDA and CDR2 SQIVND (reference sequence). CDR3 nucleotides: TGTGCCAGTAGTCAGCTAGCGGGAGGTCGGAATGAGCAGTTCTTC. It encodes CASSQLAGGRNEQFF. The full variable domain, in which reference TRBV19 and TRBJ2-1 provide the parts outside the CDR3, is DGGITQSPKYLFRKEGQNVTLSCEQNLNHDAMYWYRQDPGQGLRLIYYSQIVNDFQKGDIAEGYSVSREKKESFPLTVTSAQKNPTAFYLCASSQLAGGRNEQFFGPGTRLTVL.

The V call is TRBV6-5, the J call TRBJ1-3; D is unclear. V lost 11 bases and J lost 0, with 11 bases in between. CDR1 MNHEY and CDR2 SVGAGI come from the germline V gene. CDR3 length: 13 amino acids. The CDR3 loop reads CAALRSSGNTIYF. In nucleotides, the CDR3 is TGTGCCGCTTTGAGAAGCTCTGGAAACACCATATATTTT.

The rearrangement uses TRBV27 and TRBJ1-6, with D perhaps TRBD1 (6 bases). The CDR3 extends over 18 amino acids. V was cut by 6 bases and J by 0 bases, with 18 bases left in between. CDR1 is MNHEY and CDR2 is SMNVEV in the germline V gene (reference sequence). The CDR3 nucleotides read TGTGCCAGCAGCATAAGGGGGAACTATCACTCCTATAATTCACCCCTCCACTTT. It encodes CASSIRGNYHSYNSPLHF.

The chain carries TRBV4-2 and TRBJ2-1, with 9 bases matching TRBD1. The CDR3 runs 16 residues. Germline values: CDR1 LGHNA, CDR2 YNFKEQ. J gave up 6 bases and V 0 bases, and 6 bases lay outside the gene matches. CDR3 region: CASSQERQGQGNEQFF. CDR3 in DNA: TGTGCCAGCAGCCAAGAGAGGCAGGGACAGGGCAATGAGCAGTTCTTC.

The chain carries TRBV5-1 and TRBJ2-7; D is possibly TRBD1 (6 bases). This CDR3 spans 14 amino acids. Germline V gene lookup returns CDR1 SGHRS and CDR2 YFSETQ. With 5 bases removed from V and 0 bases from J, the gap between germline ends came to 12 bases. In nucleotides, the CDR3 is TGCGCCAGCAGGGTGGGGGCGAGCTCCTACGAGCAGTACTTC. Its translation: CASRVGASSYEQYF.

The chain uses TRBV4-2 and TRBJ2-1; 9 positions match TRBD2. V lost 1 base and J lost 4; bases outside the gene matches: 11. CDR1 and CDR2 from the germline V gene are LGHNA and YNFKEQ. This CDR3 has 18 residues. The CDR3: CASSQGIAAGGGYNEQFF. The CDR3 DNA follows: TGTGCCAGCAGCCAAGGAATTGCGGCGGGAGGGGGGTACAATGAGCAGTTCTTC.

A few counts support this clone. The genes are TRBV5-1 and TRBJ1-4; D ambiguous. This CDR3 contains 13 residues. Trimming took 0 bases from V and 11 from J, leaving 11 bases between them. Germline CDR1 SGHRS, CDR2 YFSETQ. The CDR3: CASSLDTGGKLFF. In DNA, the CDR3 is TGCGCCAGCAGCTTGGACACTGGCGGGAAACTGTTTTTT. Combining the CDR3 with reference TRBV5-1 and TRBJ1-4 gives the whole variable domain KAGVTQTPRYLIKTRGQQVTLSCSPISGHRSVSWYQQTPGQGLQFLFEYFSETQRNKGNFPGRFSGRQFSNSRSEMNVSTLELGDSALYLCASSLDTGGKLFFGSGTQLSVL.

The rearrangement joins TRBV7-9 to TRBJ2-1; 9 nucleotides agree with TRBD2. The CDR3 length is 16 residues. Looked up from germline, CDR1 is SEHNR and CDR2 is FQNEAQ (reference sequence). V lost 6 bases to trimming and J lost 3 bases; unmatched junction nucleotides: 9. The CDR3 sequence is CASRPETSGVYNEQFF. The DNA of the CDR3 is TGTGCCAGCAGACCGGAGACTAGCGGAGTCTACAATGAGCAGTTCTTC.

V is TRBV7-2 and J is TRBJ2-7; perhaps TRBD2 as D (6 bases). Germline V CDR1 and CDR2: SGHTA, FQGNSA. CDR3 length: 15 residues. Trimming took 5 bases from V and 6 from J, leaving 20 bases between them. DNA of the CDR3: TGTGCCAGCAGCGTAGGGACTTCCCGAGCCGGCGAGCAGTACTTC. Protein product: CASSVGTSRAGEQYF.

The chain employs TRBV4-2 and TRBJ2-1; 7 bases map to TRBD2. Looked up from germline, CDR1 is LGHNA and CDR2 is YNFKEQ. The CDR3 loop spans 14 amino acids. V was clipped by 4 bases and J by 4 bases; unmatched bases: 4. The CDR3 here is CASSLPGGYNEQFF. CDR3 nucleotide sequence: TGTGCCAGCAGCCTCCCGGGGGGATACAATGAGCAGTTCTTC.

The CDR3 loop is CASSQVPRGIGGKLFF. As DNA, the CDR3 is TGCGCCAGCAGCCAAGTCCCCAGGGGAATTGGTGGAAAACTGTTTTTT. The J gene is TRBJ1-4, the V gene TRBV4-3; possibly TRBD1 for D (6 bases). Trimming took 1 base from V and 10 from J, leaving 19 bases between them. The germline V gene encodes CDR1 LGHNA and CDR2 YSLEER. This CDR3 contains 16 residues.

CDR3 protein: CASSIFGNEQFF. CDR3 bases: TGTGCCAGTAGTATATTCGGCAATGAGCAGTTCTTC. This chain links TRBV19 with TRBJ2-1; D gene unclear. Germline CDR1 and CDR2: LNHDA and SQIVND (reference sequence). Deletions cut 2 bases from V and 6 bases from J, with 5 bases between. CDR3 size: 12 residues.

This sequence joins TRBV21-1 and TRBJ2-3; the D call TRBD2 from the table was never checked on the DNA. TRBV21-1 is recorded as a pseudogene. This CDR3 region has 15 residues. CDR3 sequence: CASSQGTSGTDTQYF. The CDR3 nucleotides read TGTGCCAGCAGCCAGGGGACTAGCGGGACAGATACGCAGTATTTT.

The chain recombines TRBV7-9 with TRBJ1-2; D uncertain. The CDR3 sequence is 13 residues long. Trimming pared 5 bases from V and 5 bases from J, leaving 12 bases between. From germline, CDR1 is SEHNR and CDR2 FQNEAQ (reference sequence). This CDR3 is CASSPGSFYGYTF. The CDR3 DNA follows: TGTGCCAGCAGCCCCGGGAGCTTTTATGGCTACACCTTC. Looking up the rest from reference TRBV7-9 and TRBJ1-2 gives the full variable domain: DTGVSQNPRHKITKRGQNVTFRCDPISEHNRLYWYRQTLGQGPEFLTYFQNEAQLEKSRLLSDRFSAERPKGSFSTLEIQRTEQGDSAMYLCASSPGSFYGYTFGSGTRLTVV.

A few counts support this clone. J is TRBJ1-2 and V is TRBV5-1, with 9 positions matching TRBD1. Germline V gene data show CDR1 as SGHRS and CDR2 as YFSETQ. The CDR3 extends over 15 amino acids. The V segment lost 4 bases and the J segment 4 bases; nucleotides outside the gene matches: 8. The CDR3 loop is CASSAGQGPSYGYTF. The DNA of the CDR3 is TGCGCCAGCAGCGCGGGACAGGGTCCTAGCTATGGCTACACCTTC.